Below, one T cell receptor (beta chain) is given with its context. Its antigen is unidentified. The sample originates from a study of T cell responses to AZD1222 COVID-19 vaccine. At the level of the study: Investigators merged groups given second doses at roughly 4 or roughly 12 weeks.

This table comes from immunoSEQ multiplex PCR, and its TCRdb copy is limited to in-frame clones, with some not included. The sample has 120,000 or so clones; roughly nine tenths are singletons. Trimming shortened V by 5 bases and J by 3 bases, and 7 bases separated the two germline ends. Per the germline V gene, CDR1 is LNHDA and CDR2 is SQIVND (reference sequence). CDR3 length: 12 residues. Study outcomes and limitations: There were mostly white British donors and more females than males, and clonal diversity was possibly underestimated. Spike-specific TCR repertoires showed rising breadth and depth after two AZD1222 doses.

This sample comprised peripheral blood, obtained on day 0 of AZD1222 vaccination. V gene TRBV19 combines with J gene TRBJ1-2, with a tentative D call TRBD1 (5 bases). This TCR was recovered from an adult in good health. In DNA, the CDR3 is TGTGCCAGTAGTCCGGGGGACTATGGCTACACCTTC. This translates into CASSPGDYGYTF.